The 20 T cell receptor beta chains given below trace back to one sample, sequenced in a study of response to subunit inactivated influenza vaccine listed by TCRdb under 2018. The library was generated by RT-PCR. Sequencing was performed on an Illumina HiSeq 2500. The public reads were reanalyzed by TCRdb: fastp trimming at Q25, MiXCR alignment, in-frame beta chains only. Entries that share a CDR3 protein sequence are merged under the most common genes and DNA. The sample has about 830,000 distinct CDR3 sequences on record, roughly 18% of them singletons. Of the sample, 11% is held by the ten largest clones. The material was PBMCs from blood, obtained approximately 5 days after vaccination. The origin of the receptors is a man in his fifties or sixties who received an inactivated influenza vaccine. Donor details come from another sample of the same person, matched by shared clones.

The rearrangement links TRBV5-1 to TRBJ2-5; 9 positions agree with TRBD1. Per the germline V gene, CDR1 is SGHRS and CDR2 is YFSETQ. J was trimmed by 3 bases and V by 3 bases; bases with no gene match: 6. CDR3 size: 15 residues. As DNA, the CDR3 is TGCGCCAGCAGCTCCGTTGGACAGGGGAAAGAGACCCAGTACTTC. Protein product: CASSSVGQGKETQYF.

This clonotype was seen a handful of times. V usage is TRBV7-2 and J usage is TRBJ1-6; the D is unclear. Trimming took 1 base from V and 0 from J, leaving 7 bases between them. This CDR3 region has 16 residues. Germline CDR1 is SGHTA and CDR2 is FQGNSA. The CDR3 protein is CASSLDGSSYNSPLHF. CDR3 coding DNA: TGTGCCAGCAGCTTAGACGGGAGCTCCTATAATTCACCCCTCCACTTT. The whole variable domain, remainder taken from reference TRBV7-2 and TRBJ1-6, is GAGVSQSPSNKVTEKGKDVELRCDPISGHTALYWYRQSLGQGLEFLIYFQGNSAPDKSGLPSDRFSAERTGGSVSTLTIQRTQQEDSAVYLCASSLDGSSYNSPLHFGNGTRLTVT.

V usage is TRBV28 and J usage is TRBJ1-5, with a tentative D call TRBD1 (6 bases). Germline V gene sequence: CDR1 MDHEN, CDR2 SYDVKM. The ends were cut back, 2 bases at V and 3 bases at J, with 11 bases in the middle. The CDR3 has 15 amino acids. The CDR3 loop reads CASSLRGVNNQPQHF. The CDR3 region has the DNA TGTGCCAGCAGTTTAAGGGGGGTGAACAATCAGCCCCAGCATTTT. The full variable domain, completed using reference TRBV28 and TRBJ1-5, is DVKVTQSSRYLVKRTGEKVFLECVQDMDHENMFWYRQDPGLGLRLIYFSYDVKMKEKGDIPEGYSVSREKKERFSLILESASTNQTSMYLCASSLRGVNNQPQHFGDGTRLSIL.

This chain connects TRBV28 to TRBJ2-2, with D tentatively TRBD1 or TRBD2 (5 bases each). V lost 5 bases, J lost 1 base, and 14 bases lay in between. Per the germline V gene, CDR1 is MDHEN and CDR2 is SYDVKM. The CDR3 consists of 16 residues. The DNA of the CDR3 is TGTGCCAGCAGTCCTTCGGGACCGCTGAACACCGGGGAGCTGTTTTTT. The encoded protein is CASSPSGPLNTGELFF.

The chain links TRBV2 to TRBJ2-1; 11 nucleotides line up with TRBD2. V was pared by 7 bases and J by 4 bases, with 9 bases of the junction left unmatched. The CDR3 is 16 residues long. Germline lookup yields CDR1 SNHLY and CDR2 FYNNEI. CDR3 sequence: CASTGLSGRAYNEQFF. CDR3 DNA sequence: TGTGCCAGCACGGGGCTTAGCGGGAGGGCTTACAATGAGCAGTTCTTC.

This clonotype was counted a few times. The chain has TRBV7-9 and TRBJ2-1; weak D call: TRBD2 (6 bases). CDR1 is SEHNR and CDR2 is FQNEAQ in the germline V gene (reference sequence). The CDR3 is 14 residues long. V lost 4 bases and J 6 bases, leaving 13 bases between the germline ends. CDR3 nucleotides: TGTGCCAGCAGCTGGGGGGACCCTGGCAATGAGCAGTTCTTC. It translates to CASSWGDPGNEQFF.

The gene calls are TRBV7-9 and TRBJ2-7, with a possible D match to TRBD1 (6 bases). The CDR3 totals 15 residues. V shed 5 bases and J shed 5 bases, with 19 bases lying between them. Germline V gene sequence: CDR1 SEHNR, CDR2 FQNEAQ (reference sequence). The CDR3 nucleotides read TGTGCCAGCAGCCGATGGGACAAACCCATCCACGAGCAGTACTTC. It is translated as CASSRWDKPIHEQYF.

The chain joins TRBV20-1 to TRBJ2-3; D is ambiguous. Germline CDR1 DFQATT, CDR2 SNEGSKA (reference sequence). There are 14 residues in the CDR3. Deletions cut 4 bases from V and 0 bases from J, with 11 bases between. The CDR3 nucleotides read TGCAGTGCTAAGGGAAGTGGGAGCACAGATACGCAGTATTTT. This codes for CSAKGSGSTDTQYF.

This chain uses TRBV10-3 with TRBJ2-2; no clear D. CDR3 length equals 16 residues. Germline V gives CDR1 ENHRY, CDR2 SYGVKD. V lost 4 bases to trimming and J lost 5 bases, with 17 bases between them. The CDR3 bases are TGTGCCATCAGTGGTCATCTGGGGTCCGGGACCGGGGAGCTGTTTTTT. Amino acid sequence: CAISGHLGSGTGELFF.

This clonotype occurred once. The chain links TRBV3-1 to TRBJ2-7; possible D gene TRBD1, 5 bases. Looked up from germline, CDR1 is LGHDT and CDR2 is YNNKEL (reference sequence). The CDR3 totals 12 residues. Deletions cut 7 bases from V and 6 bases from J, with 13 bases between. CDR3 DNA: TGTGCCAGCAACGGCAGGGTGGGCGAGCAGTACTTC. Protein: CASNGRVGEQYF.

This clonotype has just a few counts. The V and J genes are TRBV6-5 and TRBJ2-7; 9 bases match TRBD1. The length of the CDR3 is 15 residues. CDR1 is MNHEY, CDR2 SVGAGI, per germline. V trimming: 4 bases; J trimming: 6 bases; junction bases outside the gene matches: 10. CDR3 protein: CASSSTGQGTAEQYF. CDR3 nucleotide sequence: TGTGCCAGCAGTTCTACCGGACAGGGGACCGCCGAGCAGTACTTC.

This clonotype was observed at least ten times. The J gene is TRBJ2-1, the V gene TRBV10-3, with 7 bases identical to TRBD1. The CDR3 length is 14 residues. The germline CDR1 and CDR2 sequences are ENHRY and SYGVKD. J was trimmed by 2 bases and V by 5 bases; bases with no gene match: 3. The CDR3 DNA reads TGTGCCATCAGTAGACAGGGCGCCTACAATGAGCAGTTCTTC. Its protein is CAISRQGAYNEQFF.

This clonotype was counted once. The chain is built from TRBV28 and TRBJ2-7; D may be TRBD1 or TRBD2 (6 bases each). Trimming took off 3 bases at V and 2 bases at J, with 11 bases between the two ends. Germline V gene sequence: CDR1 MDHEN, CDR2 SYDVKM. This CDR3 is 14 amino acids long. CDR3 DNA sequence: TGTGCCAGCAGTTTCCGGGGGCGCACCTACGAGCAGTACTTC. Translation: CASSFRGRTYEQYF. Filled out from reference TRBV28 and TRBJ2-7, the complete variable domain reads DVKVTQSSRYLVKRTGEKVFLECVQDMDHENMFWYRQDPGLGLRLIYFSYDVKMKEKGDIPEGYSVSREKKERFSLILESASTNQTSMYLCASSFRGRTYEQYFGPGTRLTVT.

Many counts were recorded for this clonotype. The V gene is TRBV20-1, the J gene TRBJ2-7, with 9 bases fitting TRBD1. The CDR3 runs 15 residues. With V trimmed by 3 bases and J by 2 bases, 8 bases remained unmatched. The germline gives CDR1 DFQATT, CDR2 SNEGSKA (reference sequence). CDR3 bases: TGCAGTGCTAGTGGGACAGGGAGTGGAGCCTACGAGCAGTACTTC. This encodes CSASGTGSGAYEQYF.

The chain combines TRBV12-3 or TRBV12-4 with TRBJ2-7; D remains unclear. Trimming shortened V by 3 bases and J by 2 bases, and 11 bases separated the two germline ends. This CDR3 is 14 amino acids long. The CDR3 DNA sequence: TGTGCCAGCAGTTTGGAATACTCCGCCTACGAGCAGTACTTC. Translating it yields CASSLEYSAYEQYF.

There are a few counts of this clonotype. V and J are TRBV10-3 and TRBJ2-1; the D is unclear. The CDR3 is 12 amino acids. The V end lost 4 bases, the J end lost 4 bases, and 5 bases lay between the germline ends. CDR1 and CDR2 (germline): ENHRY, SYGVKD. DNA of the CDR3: TGTGCCATCAGTGCGCAGTACAATGAGCAGTTCTTC. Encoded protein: CAISAQYNEQFF.

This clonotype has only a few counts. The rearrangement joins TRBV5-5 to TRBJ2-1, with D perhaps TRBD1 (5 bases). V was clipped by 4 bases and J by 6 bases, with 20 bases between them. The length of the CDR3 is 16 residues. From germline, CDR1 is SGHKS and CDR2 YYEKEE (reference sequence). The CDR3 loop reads CASSPLDSFPRNEQFF. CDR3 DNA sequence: TGTGCCAGCAGCCCCCTAGACAGTTTTCCTCGCAATGAGCAGTTCTTC.

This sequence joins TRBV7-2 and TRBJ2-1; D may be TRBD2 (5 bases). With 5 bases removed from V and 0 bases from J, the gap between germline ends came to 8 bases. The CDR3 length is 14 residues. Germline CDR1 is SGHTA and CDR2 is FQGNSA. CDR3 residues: CASSERLSYNEQFF. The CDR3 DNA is TGTGCCAGCAGCGAGCGGCTCTCCTACAATGAGCAGTTCTTC. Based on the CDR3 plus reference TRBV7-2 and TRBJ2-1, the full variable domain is GAGVSQSPSNKVTEKGKDVELRCDPISGHTALYWYRQSLGQGLEFLIYFQGNSAPDKSGLPSDRFSAERTGGSVSTLTIQRTQQEDSAVYLCASSERLSYNEQFFGPGTRLTVL.

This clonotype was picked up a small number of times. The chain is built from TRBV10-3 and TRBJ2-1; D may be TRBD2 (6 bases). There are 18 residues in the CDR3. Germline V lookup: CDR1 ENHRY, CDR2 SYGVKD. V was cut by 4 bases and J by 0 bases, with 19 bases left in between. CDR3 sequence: CAISGLAVFASSYNEQFF. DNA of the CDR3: TGTGCCATCAGTGGTTTAGCGGTGTTCGCGAGCTCCTACAATGAGCAGTTCTTC.

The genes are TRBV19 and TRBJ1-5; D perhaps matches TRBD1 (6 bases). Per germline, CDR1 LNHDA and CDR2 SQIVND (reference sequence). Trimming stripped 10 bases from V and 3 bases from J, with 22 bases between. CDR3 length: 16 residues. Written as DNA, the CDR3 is TGTGCCACCCTACCGGTTCCCGGGGGCTCCAATCAGCCCCAGCATTTT. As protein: CATLPVPGGSNQPQHF.